This T cell receptor beta chain was identified during a study of T cells in Graves' hyperthyroidism and ophthalmopathy (dated by TCRdb to the late 2010s). Looking at the study overall: Peripheral blood samples were taken at initial diagnosis, before any treatment was given. A discovery cohort of about a hundred patients, fewer than 50 with Graves' ophthalmopathy and about 58 with stable Graves' hyperthyroidism, was used to find distinguishing TCR V-J signatures. Whether ophthalmopathy could be predicted prospectively was tested in an independent validation cohort made up of under 20 hyperthyroidism patients plus 17 patients who later progressed to ophthalmopathy. The 95 to 100 discovery patients were randomly divided into training and test sets at a 7:3 ratio. Thyroid tissue and blood T-cell repertoires from roughly 6 Graves' hyperthyroidism patients were also compared in the study. After sampling, hyperthyroidism patients received methimazole starting at 30 mg daily, and ophthalmopathy patients received high-dose intravenous methylprednisolone. According to the paper, TCR Vbeta CDR3 sequencing was carried out on approximately 140 peripheral blood samples, which came from about 45 ophthalmopathy, about 75 hyperthyroidism and around 17 progressor patients. General findings and caveats noted by the study authors: Most expanded thyroid clonotypes (frequency above 0.001) were also found in blood, which suggests that blood repertoires may mirror thyroid immune responses. Sample size was not statistically predetermined, and investigators were not blinded to group allocation. In validation, the model predicted progression to ophthalmopathy with just under 71% sensitivity and about 73% specificity, a median of 6.5 months before onset. Ophthalmopathy was separated from stable hyperthyroidism by a 13 V-J signature model, with over 85% sensitivity and just over 81% specificity obtained in cross-validation and 80%/75% obtained in testing.

The TCR beta CDR3 regions were amplified from the RNA transcripts. A first-round RT-PCR of the TCR CDR3 used the HTBI primer set with the Qiagen OneStep RT-PCR kit. The libraries were constructed in a second round of multiplex PCR and then size-selected and purified. Libraries were sequenced paired-end with 100 bp reads on an Illumina HiSeq2000. The published analysis was carried out like this. SOAPnuke was used to process the raw data, removing reads that contained adapters or uncalled bases, had a mean Phred below 15, or lacked an exact match to the constant primer or identifier. COPE v1.2.5 was used to merge the high-quality paired reads, and each unique nucleotide sequence was defined as a clonotype. MiTCR v1.1 was used to align the clonotypes against IMGT TRBV, TRBD and TRBJ reference segments. The analysis included only V-J combinations with a frequency above 0.0001, which together covered more than 98% of the repertoires. A TCS score was defined as the ratio between F50 (clonal expansion) and ExV (chaos), using BLOSUM62-based TCRdist between CDR3 peptides within each V-J. Welch's t-statistics and random forest reduced several hundred V-J features to 13, which were used in a naive Bayes classifier (R e1071). TCRdb reworked the public reads: Q25 trimming with fastp, MiXCR clone assembly, productive beta chains retained. Rows matching on CDR3 protein sequence are summarized as one entry with the most common DNA and genes. The V and J calls follow TCRdb's processing rather than the paper's. Within this sample are 600,000 to 650,000 distinct CDR3 sequences, with about 16% of them counted one time only. Around 4% of the sample comes from the top ten.

This clonotype was found many times. Its antigen is unknown. The record has no base qualities; no much larger clone is one base away. Graves' hyperthyroidism was defined as stable when no progression to ophthalmopathy occurred over 18 months of follow-up. Hyperthyroidism patients were newly diagnosed, had a disease duration of under 2 months, and were aged 18 to 65 years. The study excluded patients with uncontrolled infections, other autoimmune diseases, pregnancy or lactation. Diagnoses were based on clinical symptoms, serum thyroxine and TRAb, thyroid ultrasound and orbital computed tomography. Ficoll-Paque density gradient centrifugation was used to isolate PBMCs from approximately 10 ml of fresh peripheral blood. Total RNA was extracted with Trizol reagent, and quality was checked on an Agilent 2100 Bioanalyzer. From cysteine to phenylalanine, the CDR3 is 15 amino acids long. Of all the DNA, just the CDR3 is kept, 45 bases in frame from base 1. Based on the germline V gene (reference sequence), the CDR1 and CDR2 sequences are DFQATT and SNEGSKA. Trimming at the junction amounts to 2 bases on V and 0 bases on J, and the germline ends lie 11 bases apart.

In this chain, TRBV20-1 is recombined with TRBJ2-4, with no confidently assigned D gene. The clonotype was recovered from a young woman with Graves' hyperthyroidism. The material sequenced was blood. CDR3 sequence: CSARTAILAKNIQYF. The DNA reads TGCAGTGCTAGAACAGCTATACTAGCCAAAAACATTCAGTACTTC.